The source of this TCR beta chain is a study of radiation and T cells in renal cell carcinoma. Profiling relied on immunoSEQ multiplex PCR, and the TCRdb table lists in-frame clones only, not all of them. This sample carries some 64,000 clones, around 80% of them seen once, and the ten largest clones take approximately 6.8%. This sample's time point: blood 4 weeks post-SBRT, at nephrectomy. Treatment in this sample: 15 Gy SBRT to primary tumor, nephrectomy 4 weeks later. Blood was sampled at baseline, 2 weeks and 4 weeks after SBRT. This renal cell carcinoma was of the clear cell type. In germline, CDR1 is SGDLS, CDR2 YYNGEE. The CDR3 extends over 14 amino acids. The V end was cut by 2 bases, the J end by 4 bases, with 12 bases between. Whole-study findings and limits: From baseline, blood top tumor clonotypes peaked at 2 weeks post-radiation.

As regards this clone: Its cognate antigen is unknown.

This clonotype originated in a man aged 55 to 70 with renal cell carcinoma. The V and J genes are TRBV9 and TRBJ2-5, with D maybe TRBD1 (7 bases). This material consisted of blood, taken from a patient whose treatment included radiotherapy and nephrectomy. The CDR3: CASSVTQGGETQYF. CDR3 nucleotides: TGTGCCAGCAGCGTGACCCAGGGGGGAGAGACCCAGTACTTC.